This T cell receptor beta chain was identified in a study of T-cell reconstitution after alpha-beta-depleted transplantation in children (dated by TCRdb to 2015 to 2016). Concerning the study at large: The study quantitatively tracked T-cell immune reconstitution after TCRalphabeta/CD19-depleted allogeneic hematopoietic cell transplantation in children using TCR repertoire profiling. Here is what the overall study found, with its caveats: In some patients, high TCRbeta diversity at day 60 was attributed to recipient T cells and intrathymic progenitors that had survived conditioning. Over subsequent months, a decline in hyperexpanded clone frequencies was noted, and after one year, T-cell counts and TCRbeta diversity were mostly ascribed to newly produced T cells. About two months after transplant, the apparently early recovery of alphabetaT-cell counts reportedly depended on just several hundred clones that had expanded rapidly and came from non-depleted graft cells.

Receptors were amplified or captured by PCR. TCRdb lists the instrument as Illumina HiSeq 2500. Molecular barcoding was employed in the preparation of TCR libraries, with unique molecular identifiers being used to normalize TCRbeta repertoire quantification. TCRdb took the public reads, trimmed them with fastp at Q25, ran MiXCR for clone calling and kept in-frame beta chains. Under each unique CDR3 protein, matching rows form one entry showing the most common genes and DNA. In this sample the table shows hundreds of thousands of distinct CDR3 sequences, roughly 14% of which occur a single time. 0.75% to 0.85% of the sample rests with the top ten. This clonotype came up many times. It has no known antigen specificity. Per-nucleotide qualities are absent, and no much larger clonotype sits a single base away. V is pared back by 2 bases and J by 0 bases, with 15 bases lying between the germline termini. From the cysteine through the phenylalanine, the CDR3 covers 16 amino acids. The CDR3 DNA has 48 bases and is translated from base 1. CDR1 and CDR2 are read off the germline V gene (reference sequence) as DFQATT and SNEGSKA.

The treatment or condition label here, explained by the study, means: allogeneic hematopoietic cell transplantation with graft depleted of TCRalphabeta T cells and CD19 B cells. TCRalphabeta/CD19-depleted allogeneic hematopoietic cell grafts were given to the transplant recipients, all of whom were children. The chain is made from TRBV20-1 and TRBJ2-3; the D segment is perhaps TRBD1 or TRBD2, each sharing 6 matched bases. The TCR sequence derives from a girl under 10 years old with congenital amegakaryocytic thrombocytopenia, due to receive a stem cell transplant. The source was PBMCs, collected before TCRalphabeta/CD19-depleted stem cell transplant. CDR3 reads: CSARSLEGGSTDTQYF. At the DNA level, the sequence is TGCAGTGCTAGATCCCTCGAGGGGGGTAGCACAGATACGCAGTATTTT.